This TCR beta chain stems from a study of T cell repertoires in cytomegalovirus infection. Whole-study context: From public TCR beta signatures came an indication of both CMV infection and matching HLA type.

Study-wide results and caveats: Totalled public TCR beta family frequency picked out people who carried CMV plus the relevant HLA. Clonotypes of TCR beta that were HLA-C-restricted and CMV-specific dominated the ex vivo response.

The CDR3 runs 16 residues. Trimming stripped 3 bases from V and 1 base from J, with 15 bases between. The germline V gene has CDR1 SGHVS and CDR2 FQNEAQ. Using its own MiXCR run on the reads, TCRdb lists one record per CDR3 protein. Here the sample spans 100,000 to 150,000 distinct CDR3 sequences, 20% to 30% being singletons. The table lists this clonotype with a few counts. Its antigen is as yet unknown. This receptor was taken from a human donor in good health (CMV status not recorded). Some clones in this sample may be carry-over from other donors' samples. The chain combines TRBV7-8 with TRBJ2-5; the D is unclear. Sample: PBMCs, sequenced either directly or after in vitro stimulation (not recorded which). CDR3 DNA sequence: TGTGCCAGCAGCTTGTGGTCGGGCTCCACCCAAGAGACCCAGTACTTC. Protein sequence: CASSLWSGSTQETQYF.